The rows below give T cell receptor beta chains drawn from one sample of a study of blood T cells in healthy people across ages. TCRdb fed the 5' RACE reads into MiXCR, producing one record per CDR3 protein. The sample carries hundreds of thousands of distinct CDR3 sequences, roughly 44% recorded once. Sequencing was performed on blood. These receptors all stem from a man aged 55 to 69 in good health. CDR3s include the opening cysteine and the closing phenylalanine or tryptophan. D genes are given only for firm matches.

v_gene: TRBV3-1; d_gene: NA; j_gene: TRBJ2-1; CDR3aa: CASSQDGPWQFF
v_gene: TRBV20-1; d_gene: TRBD1; j_gene: TRBJ2-7; CDR3aa: CSALRQGTYEQYF
v_gene: TRBV20-1; d_gene: NA; j_gene: TRBJ1-5; CDR3aa: CSARDRRRWQDQPQHF
v_gene: TRBV20-1; d_gene: NA; j_gene: TRBJ2-7; CDR3aa: CSARGGSLAHREHEQYF
v_gene: TRBV6-1; d_gene: NA; j_gene: TRBJ2-6; CDR3aa: CASRGTRVLTF
v_gene: TRBV5-4; d_gene: NA; j_gene: TRBJ1-1; CDR3aa: CASSPTGSHMNTEAFF
v_gene: TRBV2; d_gene: TRBD1; j_gene: NA; CDR3aa: CASSALRGMHEQYF
v_gene: TRBV12-3/TRBV12-4; d_gene: NA; j_gene: TRBJ2-3; CDR3aa: CASKVREDTQYF
v_gene: TRBV28; d_gene: TRBD2; j_gene: TRBJ2-1; CDR3aa: CASSPRGGAGDEQFF
v_gene: TRBV11-2; d_gene: NA; j_gene: TRBJ1-5; CDR3aa: CASSLGGAAYEGPQHF
v_gene: TRBV7-2; d_gene: NA; j_gene: TRBJ2-3; CDR3aa: CASSSQGGSTDTQYF
v_gene: TRBV4-3; d_gene: TRBD1; j_gene: TRBJ1-4; CDR3aa: CASSQDQGVNEKLFF
v_gene: TRBV7-2; d_gene: NA; j_gene: TRBJ2-6; CDR3aa: CASRETGANVLTF
v_gene: TRBV5-6; d_gene: TRBD2; j_gene: TRBJ2-7; CDR3aa: CASSVAGQTYEQYF
v_gene: TRBV7-9; d_gene: NA; j_gene: TRBJ2-3; CDR3aa: CASSPSTSTDTQYF
v_gene: TRBV12-3/TRBV12-4; d_gene: NA; j_gene: TRBJ1-3; CDR3aa: CASRGVDGLSSGSGNTIYF
v_gene: TRBV7-2; d_gene: TRBD2; j_gene: TRBJ2-3; CDR3aa: CASSLGTSPYTDTQYF
v_gene: TRBV7-9; d_gene: TRBD1; j_gene: TRBJ1-2; CDR3aa: CASSWGQGDGYGYTF
v_gene: TRBV10-3; d_gene: TRBD1; j_gene: TRBJ1-6; CDR3aa: CAISGQNDSPLHF
v_gene: TRBV20-1; d_gene: NA; j_gene: TRBJ1-1; CDR3aa: CSATDFGPTNTEAFF
v_gene: TRBV5-4; d_gene: NA; j_gene: TRBJ1-2; CDR3aa: CASSLSTQIYGYTF
v_gene: TRBV6-1; d_gene: TRBD1; j_gene: TRBJ1-2; CDR3aa: CASIRRQGGDNYGYTF
v_gene: TRBV7-9; d_gene: TRBD1; j_gene: TRBJ2-5; CDR3aa: CASSSSGQGETQYF
v_gene: TRBV5-1; d_gene: NA; j_gene: TRBJ1-4; CDR3aa: CASSLDGQRDNEKLFF
v_gene: TRBV12-3/TRBV12-4; d_gene: NA; j_gene: TRBJ1-1; CDR3aa: CASSLGGGRANTEAFF
v_gene: TRBV30; d_gene: NA; j_gene: TRBJ1-1; CDR3aa: CAWNFKNTEAFF
v_gene: TRBV5-1; d_gene: TRBD2; j_gene: TRBJ2-5; CDR3aa: CASSPGLAGPQETQYF
v_gene: TRBV6-2/TRBV6-3; d_gene: TRBD1; j_gene: TRBJ1-5; CDR3aa: CATSTDRGVYSNQPQHF
v_gene: TRBV3-1; d_gene: TRBD1; j_gene: TRBJ2-7; CDR3aa: CASSQVGTGDEQYF
v_gene: TRBV20-1; d_gene: NA; j_gene: NA; CDR3aa: CSARDFLKSSYNEQYF
v_gene: TRBV7-9; d_gene: NA; j_gene: TRBJ1-2; CDR3aa: CASSLGGVQMDGYTF
v_gene: TRBV7-9; d_gene: NA; j_gene: TRBJ1-1; CDR3aa: CASSTRHLGRTEAFF
v_gene: TRBV3-1; d_gene: TRBD1; j_gene: TRBJ1-5; CDR3aa: CASSPGQGFPRNQPQHF
v_gene: TRBV29-1; d_gene: NA; j_gene: TRBJ2-7; CDR3aa: CSVEDEGYEYF
v_gene: TRBV7-8; d_gene: NA; j_gene: TRBJ2-4; CDR3aa: CASSLEGSKQARAKNIQYF
v_gene: TRBV7-2; d_gene: NA; j_gene: TRBJ2-1; CDR3aa: CASSLLPGSYNEQFF
v_gene: TRBV29-1; d_gene: NA; j_gene: TRBJ2-3; CDR3aa: CSVEATGNTDTQYF
v_gene: TRBV20-1; d_gene: TRBD1; j_gene: TRBJ2-1; CDR3aa: CSAGPTGGFEQFF
v_gene: TRBV7-2; d_gene: TRBD1; j_gene: TRBJ2-1; CDR3aa: CASSPATGVFEQFF
v_gene: TRBV20-1; d_gene: TRBD2; j_gene: TRBJ2-1; CDR3aa: CSAGLAGSHNEQFF
v_gene: TRBV5-1; d_gene: NA; j_gene: TRBJ2-7; CDR3aa: CASSSTSNEQYF
v_gene: TRBV29-1; d_gene: NA; j_gene: TRBJ2-4; CDR3aa: CSVLGVGGGAPTKNIQYF
v_gene: TRBV11-2; d_gene: TRBD1; j_gene: TRBJ1-3; CDR3aa: CASSPGGLGSGNTIYF
v_gene: TRBV7-2; d_gene: NA; j_gene: TRBJ2-7; CDR3aa: CASSSRPNNEQYF
v_gene: TRBV9; d_gene: TRBD2; j_gene: TRBJ2-3; CDR3aa: CASSRGGGLALTDTQYF
v_gene: TRBV5-6; d_gene: NA; j_gene: TRBJ2-1; CDR3aa: CASSLHGGAISYNEQFF
v_gene: TRBV7-3; d_gene: NA; j_gene: TRBJ1-6; CDR3aa: CASSRGVSNSPLHF
v_gene: TRBV7-2; d_gene: TRBD1; j_gene: TRBJ2-4; CDR3aa: CASSQTGTGGMGTKNIQYF
v_gene: TRBV11-2; d_gene: NA; j_gene: TRBJ1-2; CDR3aa: CASSLYSMAQLSGYTF
v_gene: TRBV7-2; d_gene: NA; j_gene: TRBJ2-3; CDR3aa: CASSLRGQFTDTQYF
v_gene: TRBV6-2/TRBV6-3; d_gene: NA; j_gene: TRBJ1-2; CDR3aa: CASSPGITNYGYTF